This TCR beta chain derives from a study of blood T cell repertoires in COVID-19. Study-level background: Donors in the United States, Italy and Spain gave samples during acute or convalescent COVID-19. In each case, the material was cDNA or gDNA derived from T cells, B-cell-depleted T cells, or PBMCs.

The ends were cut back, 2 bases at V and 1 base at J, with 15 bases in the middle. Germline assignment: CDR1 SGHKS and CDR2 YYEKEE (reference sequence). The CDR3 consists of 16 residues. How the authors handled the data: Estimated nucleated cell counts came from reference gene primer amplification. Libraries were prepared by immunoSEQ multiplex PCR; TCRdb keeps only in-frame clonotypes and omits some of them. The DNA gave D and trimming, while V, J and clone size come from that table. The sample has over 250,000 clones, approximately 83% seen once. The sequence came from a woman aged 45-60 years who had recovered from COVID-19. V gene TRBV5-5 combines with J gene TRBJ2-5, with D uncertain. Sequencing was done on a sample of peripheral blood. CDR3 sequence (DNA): TGTGCCAGCAGCTTTTGGTCCCTAGTTACCCAAGAGACCCAGTACTTC. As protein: CASSFWSLVTQETQYF. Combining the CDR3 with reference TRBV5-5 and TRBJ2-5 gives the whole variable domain DAGVTQSPTHLIKTRGQQVTLRCSPISGHKSVSWYQQVLGQGPQFIFQYYEKEERGRGNFPDRFSARQFPNYSSELNVNALLLGDSALYLCASSFWSLVTQETQYFGPGTRLLVL.